These T cell receptor beta chains were read from a single sample in a study of cytomegalovirus exposure and HLA in healthy donors. Only in-frame clones appear in the TCRdb table, and some are missing; sequencing was by immunoSEQ multiplex PCR. In the table there are about 72,000 clones, 94% of which are singletons. Specimen: PBMCs. The source of these receptors is a woman aged 18 to 35 in good health and CMV-seropositive. Each CDR3 is given with its conserved first and last residue. D genes are given only for firm matches. Size values are once, few and many counts, or a class for expanded clones, and some rows have none.

clone size: .; D gene: .; V gene: TRBV5-1; J gene: TRBJ1-1; CDR3 protein: CASRSGPTGGVTEAFF; CDR3 DNA: TGCGCCAGCAGATCTGGCCCCACTGGGGGCGTTACTGAAGCTTTCTTT
clone size: .; D gene: TRBD1; V gene: TRBV11-2; J gene: TRBJ1-2; CDR3 protein: CASTGGDRGLFNYGYTF; CDR3 DNA: TGTGCCAGCACCGGGGGGGACAGGGGGCTATTTAACTATGGCTACACCTTC
clone size: .; D gene: .; V gene: TRBV4-3; J gene: TRBJ2-7; CDR3 protein: CASSPQQAYEQYF; CDR3 DNA: TGCGCCAGCAGCCCCCAGCAGGCCTACGAGCAGTACTTC
clone size: .; D gene: .; V gene: TRBV4-2; J gene: TRBJ1-4; CDR3 protein: CASSQDGSTREKLFF; CDR3 DNA: TGTGCCAGCAGCCAAGATGGGAGTACGCGGGAAAAACTGTTTTTT
clone size: .; D gene: .; V gene: TRBV11-2; J gene: TRBJ2-7; CDR3 protein: CASSTSLTTGIHEQYF; CDR3 DNA: TGTGCCAGCAGCACAAGTTTGACGACAGGCATCCACGAGCAGTACTTC
clone size: .; D gene: .; V gene: TRBV5-6; J gene: TRBJ2-1; CDR3 protein: CASSTEPTGQFF; CDR3 DNA: TGTGCCAGCAGCACCGAGCCGACAGGGCAGTTCTTC
clone size: .; D gene: TRBD2; V gene: TRBV7-2; J gene: TRBJ2-5; CDR3 protein: CASSNLGREGWETQYF; CDR3 DNA: TGTGCCAGCAGCAACCTGGGCAGGGAGGGGTGGGAGACCCAGTACTTC
clone size: .; D gene: TRBD1; V gene: TRBV13; J gene: TRBJ1-1; CDR3 protein: CASSPGQGTPEAFF; CDR3 DNA: TGTGCCAGCAGCCCCGGACAGGGTACGCCTGAAGCTTTCTTT
clone size: .; D gene: TRBD2; V gene: TRBV5-4; J gene: TRBJ2-5; CDR3 protein: CASSLAGTSGRHETQYF; CDR3 DNA: TGTGCCAGCAGCTTGGCCGGGACTAGCGGGAGGCATGAGACCCAGTACTTC
clone size: .; D gene: .; V gene: TRBV7-2; J gene: TRBJ2-1; CDR3 protein: CASSLGGGHLNNEQFF; CDR3 DNA: TGTGCCAGCAGCTTAGGTGGGGGACACCTAAACAATGAGCAGTTCTTC
clone size: once; D gene: TRBD2; V gene: TRBV5-1; J gene: TRBJ2-7; CDR3 protein: CASSLWRAGEDEQYF; CDR3 DNA: TGCGCCAGCAGCTTGTGGAGAGCGGGAGAAGACGAGCAGTACTTC
clone size: .; D gene: .; V gene: TRBV7-9; J gene: TRBJ2-7; CDR3 protein: CASSYFIEGEQYF; CDR3 DNA: TGTGCCAGCAGCTACTTCATAGAGGGCGAGCAGTACTTC
clone size: .; D gene: TRBD1; V gene: TRBV2; J gene: TRBJ2-5; CDR3 protein: CASSGATEDPRDRGPETQYF; CDR3 DNA: TGTGCCAGCAGTGGCGCAACGGAAGACCCAAGGGACAGGGGGCCGGAGACCCAGTACTTC
clone size: .; D gene: .; V gene: TRBV5-1; J gene: TRBJ2-7; CDR3 protein: CASSLERSSYEQYF; CDR3 DNA: TGCGCCAGCAGCTTGGAACGGTCCTCCTACGAGCAGTACTTC
clone size: .; D gene: .; V gene: TRBV4-1; J gene: TRBJ1-5; CDR3 protein: CASSQVPEQGEQPQHF; CDR3 DNA: TGCGCCAGCAGCCAAGTTCCCGAACAGGGAGAACAGCCCCAGCATTTT
clone size: .; D gene: .; V gene: TRBV7-9; J gene: TRBJ1-2; CDR3 protein: CASSRHFPQIGESNYGYTF; CDR3 DNA: TGTGCCAGCAGCCGCCATTTCCCCCAAATAGGGGAATCTAACTATGGCTACACCTTC
clone size: .; D gene: TRBD1; V gene: TRBV6-5; J gene: TRBJ1-1; CDR3 protein: CASSSRQGRNTEAFF; CDR3 DNA: TGTGCCAGCAGTTCTAGACAGGGTAGGAACACTGAAGCTTTCTTT
clone size: .; D gene: TRBD2; V gene: TRBV12-5; J gene: TRBJ2-1; CDR3 protein: CASGLVLFLAGGFLEQFF; CDR3 DNA: TGTGCTAGTGGTTTGGTCCTTTTTCTAGCGGGAGGATTTTTAGAGCAGTTCTTC
clone size: .; D gene: TRBD2; V gene: TRBV4-1; J gene: TRBJ2-1; CDR3 protein: CASSQAVGGSHSYNEQFF; CDR3 DNA: TGCGCCAGCAGCCAAGCCGTCGGCGGGAGTCACTCCTACAATGAGCAGTTCTTC
clone size: .; D gene: TRBD1; V gene: TRBV11-3; J gene: TRBJ1-4; CDR3 protein: CASSTSTGDGEKLFF; CDR3 DNA: TGTGCCAGCAGCACCTCGACAGGGGACGGTGAAAAACTGTTTTTT
clone size: .; D gene: .; V gene: TRBV2; J gene: TRBJ1-2; CDR3 protein: CASSDEGGGYTF; CDR3 DNA: TGTGCCAGTAGTGATGAAGGAGGTGGCTACACCTTC
clone size: once; D gene: TRBD1; V gene: TRBV4-1; J gene: TRBJ2-2; CDR3 protein: CASSLGQGLSTGELFF; CDR3 DNA: TGCGCCAGCAGCCTCGGACAGGGGCTGAGCACCGGGGAGCTGTTTTTT
clone size: once; D gene: .; V gene: TRBV5-1; J gene: TRBJ2-1; CDR3 protein: CASRRGVTATEQFF; CDR3 DNA: TGCGCCAGCCGCCGGGGAGTAACGGCCACCGAGCAGTTCTTC
clone size: .; D gene: .; V gene: TRBV5-1; J gene: TRBJ2-3; CDR3 protein: CASSLVLPDTQYF; CDR3 DNA: TGCGCCAGCAGCTTGGTGCTACCCGATACGCAGTATTTT
clone size: .; D gene: .; V gene: TRBV19; J gene: TRBJ2-2; CDR3 protein: CASKGLYGDYTGELFF; CDR3 DNA: TGTGCCAGTAAGGGGCTTTATGGGGACTACACCGGGGAGCTGTTTTTT
clone size: .; D gene: TRBD2; V gene: TRBV11-3; J gene: TRBJ2-5; CDR3 protein: CASRLGASGGRSETQYF; CDR3 DNA: TGTGCCAGCAGGTTAGGGGCTAGCGGGGGACGGTCAGAGACCCAGTACTTC
clone size: .; D gene: .; V gene: TRBV10-1; J gene: TRBJ2-1; CDR3 protein: CASSERGPIDEQFF; CDR3 DNA: TGCGCCAGCAGTGAAAGGGGCCCAATCGATGAGCAGTTCTTC
clone size: .; D gene: .; V gene: TRBV18; J gene: TRBJ2-7; CDR3 protein: CASQGEITAYEQYF; CDR3 DNA: TGTGCCAGCCAAGGGGAAATTACAGCCTACGAGCAGTACTTC
clone size: .; D gene: .; V gene: TRBV4-1; J gene: TRBJ1-3; CDR3 protein: CASSQELTNLIYF; CDR3 DNA: TGCGCCAGCAGCCAAGAATTAACTAATCTCATATATTTT